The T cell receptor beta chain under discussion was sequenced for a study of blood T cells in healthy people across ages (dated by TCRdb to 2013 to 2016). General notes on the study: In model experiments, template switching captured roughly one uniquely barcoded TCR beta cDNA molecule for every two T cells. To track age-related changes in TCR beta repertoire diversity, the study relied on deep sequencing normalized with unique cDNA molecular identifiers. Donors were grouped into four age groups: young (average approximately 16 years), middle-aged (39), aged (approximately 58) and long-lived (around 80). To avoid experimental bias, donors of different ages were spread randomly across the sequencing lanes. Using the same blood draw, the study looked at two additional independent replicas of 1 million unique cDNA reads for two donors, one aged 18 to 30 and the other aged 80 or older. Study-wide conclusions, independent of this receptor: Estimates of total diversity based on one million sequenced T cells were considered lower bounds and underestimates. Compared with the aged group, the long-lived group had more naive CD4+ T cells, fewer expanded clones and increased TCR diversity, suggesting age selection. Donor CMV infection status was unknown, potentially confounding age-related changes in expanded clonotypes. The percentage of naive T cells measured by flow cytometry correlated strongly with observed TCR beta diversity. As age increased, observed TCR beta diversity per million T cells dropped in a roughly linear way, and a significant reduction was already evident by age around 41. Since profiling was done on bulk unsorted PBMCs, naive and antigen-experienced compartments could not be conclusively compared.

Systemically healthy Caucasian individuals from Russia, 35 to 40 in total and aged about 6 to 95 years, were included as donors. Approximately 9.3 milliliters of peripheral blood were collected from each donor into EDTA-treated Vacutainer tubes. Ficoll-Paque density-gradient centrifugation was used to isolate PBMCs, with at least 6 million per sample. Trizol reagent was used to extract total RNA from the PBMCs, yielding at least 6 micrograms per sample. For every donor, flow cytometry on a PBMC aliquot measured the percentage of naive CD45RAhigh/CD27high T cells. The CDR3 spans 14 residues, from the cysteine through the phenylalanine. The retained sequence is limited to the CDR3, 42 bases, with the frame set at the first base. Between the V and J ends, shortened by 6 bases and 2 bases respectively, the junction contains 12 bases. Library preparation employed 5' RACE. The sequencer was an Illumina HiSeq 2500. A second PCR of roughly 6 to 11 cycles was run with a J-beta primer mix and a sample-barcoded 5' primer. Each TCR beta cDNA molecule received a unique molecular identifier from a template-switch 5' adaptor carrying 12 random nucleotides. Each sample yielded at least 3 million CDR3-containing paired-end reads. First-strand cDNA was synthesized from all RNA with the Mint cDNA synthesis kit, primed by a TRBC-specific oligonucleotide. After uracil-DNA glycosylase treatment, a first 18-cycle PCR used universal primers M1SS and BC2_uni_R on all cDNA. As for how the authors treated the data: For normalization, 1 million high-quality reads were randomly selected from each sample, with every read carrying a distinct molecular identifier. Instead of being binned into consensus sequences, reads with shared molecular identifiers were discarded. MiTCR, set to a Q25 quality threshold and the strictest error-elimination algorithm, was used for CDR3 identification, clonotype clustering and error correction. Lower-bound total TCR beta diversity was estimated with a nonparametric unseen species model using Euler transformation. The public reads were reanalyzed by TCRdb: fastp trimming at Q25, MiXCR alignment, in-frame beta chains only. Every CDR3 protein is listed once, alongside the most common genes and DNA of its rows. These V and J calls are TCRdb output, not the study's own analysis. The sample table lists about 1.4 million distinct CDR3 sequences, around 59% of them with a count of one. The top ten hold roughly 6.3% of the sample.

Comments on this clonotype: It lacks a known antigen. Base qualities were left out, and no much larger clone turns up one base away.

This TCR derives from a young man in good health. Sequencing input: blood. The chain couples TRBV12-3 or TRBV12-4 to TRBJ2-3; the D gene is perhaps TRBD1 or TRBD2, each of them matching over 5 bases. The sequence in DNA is TGTGCCAGCAGCTCCGGGACCCACACAGATACGCAGTATTTT. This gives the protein CASSSGTHTDTQYF.